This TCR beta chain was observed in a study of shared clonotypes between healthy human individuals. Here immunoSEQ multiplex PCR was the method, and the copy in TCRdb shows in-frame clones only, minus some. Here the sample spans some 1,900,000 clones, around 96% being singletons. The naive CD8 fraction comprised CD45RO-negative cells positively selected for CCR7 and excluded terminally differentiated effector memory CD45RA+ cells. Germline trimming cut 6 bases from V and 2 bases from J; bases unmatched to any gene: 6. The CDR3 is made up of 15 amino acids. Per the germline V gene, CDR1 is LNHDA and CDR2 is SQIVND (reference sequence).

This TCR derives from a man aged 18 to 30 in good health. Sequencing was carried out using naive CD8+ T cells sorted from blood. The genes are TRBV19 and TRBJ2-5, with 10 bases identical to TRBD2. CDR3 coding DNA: TGTGCCAGTAGCAATCTAGCGGGGGTACAAGAGACCCAGTACTTC. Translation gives CASSNLAGVQETQYF.